Reported below is one T cell receptor beta chain. Germline CDR1 and CDR2: GTSNPN and SVGIG (reference sequence). Between the trimmed V and J ends, which lost 5 bases and 4 bases, there was a span of 11 bases. The CDR3 is 12 amino acids. The sample comes from a study of OX40 agonist ivuxolimab in advanced cancers. Across the study: In this cohort, patients received ivuxolimab, an agonistic anti-OX40 (CD134) antibody. Mean age approximately 61 years, range about 20 to 79; approximately 83% male.

Patients had blood sampled at baseline and again on cycle 4 day 1 and cycle 7 day 1. TCRdb's table, derived via immunoSEQ multiplex PCR, lists solely in-frame clones and lacks some. This repertoire shows over 80,000 clones, under 85% found once; its top ten account for around 5.9%. The specimen was CD4+ or CD8+ T cells sorted from blood, collected in a trial of the OX40 agonist ivuxolimab. This chain connects TRBV30 to TRBJ1-2; D uncertain. The sequence derives from an adult with an advanced solid tumor such as melanoma, head and neck, liver or kidney cancer. CDR3 loop: CAWQGESYGYTF. CDR3 coding DNA: TGTGCCTGGCAAGGAGAAAGCTATGGCTACACCTTC.